This T cell receptor (beta chain) was sequenced for a study of T-cell memory formation after mild COVID-19. This CDR3 region has 16 residues. V lost 5 bases and J lost 0; bases outside the gene matches: 6. TCRdb analysed the 5' RACE reads with MiXCR anew, one entry per CDR3 protein. The repertoire has some 440,000 distinct CDR3 sequences, about 23% of them found once; the top ten carry around 12%. This clonotype was seen only a few times. The chain joins TRBV12-3 or TRBV12-4 to TRBJ1-3, with 8 bases aligning to TRBD1. Sequenced material: PBMCs or a T cell subset sorted from them (not recorded which). This receptor was obtained from an adult woman who had mild COVID-19 (a few samples of this study predate the infection). Cell type and time point are not known. The CDR3 reads CASSLGTGASGNTIYF. The CDR3, as DNA: TGTGCCAGCAGTCTAGGGACAGGCGCCTCTGGAAACACCATATATTTT.